This T cell receptor beta chain was sequenced during a study of blood T cell repertoires in COVID-19 (dated by TCRdb to the early 2020s). For the wider study: Collaborator samples came from the United States, Italy and Spain and covered acute and convalescent phases of COVID-19. The material from the prospective study consisted of cDNA or gDNA derived from T cells, B-cell-depleted T cells, or PBMCs. The samples were drawn from two sources: the first 160 participants of the ongoing ImmuneRACE study, and 950 to 1,500 subjects contributed by 6 global collaborators. A de-identified subject ID, COVID-19 status, age in years and sex were almost always included in the sample metadata. Where HLA class I and class II types were available, the types were taken from metadata supplied by the sample provider, not from assay-based typing. The dataset comprised deeply sampled blood TCRbeta repertoires from subjects exposed to, actively infected with, or recovered from COVID-19. A freely available public database, intended as a resource for researchers studying the immune response to SARS-CoV-2, is where the repertoires were released. General study outcomes and caveats: How much clinical and demographic metadata was included differed by source and by participant, and the metadata was provided uncurated.

The immunoSEQ Assay, a bias-controlled multiplex PCR, was used to amplify TCRbeta CDR3 regions from genomic DNA. The authors' analysis ran thus. The number of nucleated cells in each sample was estimated by amplification of reference gene primers within the assay. To quantify the absolute abundance of each unique TCRbeta CDR3 rearrangement, sequence reads were collapsed and filtered. For each sample, productive Simpson clonality was calculated as the square root of Simpson's diversity index across productive rearrangements. What TCRdb holds here is the immuneACCESS table cut down to in-frame rearrangements. Part of the clones is not present; checked against another copy, under half of the missing clones reflect an unresolved V gene, and the others are unexplained. For V, J and clone size, that table is used; D and trimming come from the DNA. The sample has more than 90,000 clones on record, around 88% of them singletons. The ten top clones hold about 17% of the sample.

This clone has a single count. Its antigen is still unknown. Qualities for individual bases were not recorded, and no much larger clone is one base off. Germline trimming: 6 bases from V, 3 bases from J; junction bases outside gene matches: 9. Via the germline V gene (reference sequence), CDR1 is MNHNY and CDR2 SVGAGI. From cysteine to phenylalanine, the CDR3 is 15 amino acids long. CDR3 DNA only is kept here, 45 bases in frame from base 1. In Seattle, one collaborating source enrolled patients while the infection was active and tracked those patients longitudinally over the course of disease. Whole blood was collected in K2EDTA tubes by collaborating institutions according to the institutions' own protocols. For TCRbeta analysis, collaborators shipped samples in one of three forms: frozen whole blood, isolated PBMCs, or DNA extracted from either of those sample types.

The receptor comes from a woman aged 60-75 years with COVID-19, enrolled during active disease. The sequencing input was peripheral blood. In this chain, TRBV6-6 is recombined with TRBJ2-7; a stretch of 9 junction bases matches TRBD1. The nucleotide sequence reads as follows: TGTGCCAGCAGAGAGCCTGGGACAGGGAACTACGAGCAGTACTTC. Protein translation: CASREPGTGNYEQYF.